This T cell receptor beta chain was observed in a study of T cell responses to AZD1222 COVID-19 vaccine. Notes on the study in general: Spike-specific TCR breadth and depth went up after people got two AZD1222 doses.

Germline CDR1 SGHTA, CDR2 FQGNSA. The CDR3 covers 14 residues. V was clipped by 5 bases and J by 8 bases; unmatched bases: 5. On this clone: Its target is not known.

The protocol was immunoSEQ multiplex PCR, while the TCRdb copy is restricted to in-frame clones and leaves out a portion. The profile shows about 150,000 clones, more than 90% of them singletons. The input for sequencing was peripheral blood, taken 28 days after the second AZD1222 dose. V is TRBV7-2 and J is TRBJ1-6, with 8 bases that match TRBD1. The clonotype originates from an adult who received the AZD1222 COVID-19 vaccine. CDR3 nucleotide sequence: TGTGCCAGCAGCACAGGACAGGGTCATTCACCCCTCCACTTT. Translating gives CASSTGQGHSPLHF.